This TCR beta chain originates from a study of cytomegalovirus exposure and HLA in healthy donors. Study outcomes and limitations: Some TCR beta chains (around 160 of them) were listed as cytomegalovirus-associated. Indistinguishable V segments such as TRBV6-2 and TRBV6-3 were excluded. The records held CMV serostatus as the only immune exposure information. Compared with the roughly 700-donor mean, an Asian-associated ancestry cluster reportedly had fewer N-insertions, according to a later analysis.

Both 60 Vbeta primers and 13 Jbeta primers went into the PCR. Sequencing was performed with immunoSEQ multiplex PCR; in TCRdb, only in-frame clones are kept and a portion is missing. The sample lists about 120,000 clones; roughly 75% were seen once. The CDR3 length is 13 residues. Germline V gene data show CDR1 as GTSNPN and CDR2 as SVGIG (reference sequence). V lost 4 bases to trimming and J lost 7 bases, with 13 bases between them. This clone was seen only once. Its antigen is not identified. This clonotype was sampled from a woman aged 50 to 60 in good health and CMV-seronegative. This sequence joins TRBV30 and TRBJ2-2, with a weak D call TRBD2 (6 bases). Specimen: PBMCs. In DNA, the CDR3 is TGTGCCTGGAACCGCGGACTATTCGGGGAGCTGTTTTTT. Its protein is CAWNRGLFGELFF.